One and the same sample provided the 21 T cell receptor beta chains below, sequenced in a study of preoperative IRX-2 immunotherapy in early breast cancer. The sample's treatment: preoperative locoregional IRX-2 cytokine immunotherapy. Data came from immunoSEQ multiplex PCR; TCRdb stores just in-frame clones and leaves some out. The top ten clones hold roughly 15% of a sample with 20,000 to 25,000 clones, around 95% of them seen once. The sequencing here drew on tumor tissue, taken after IRX-2 immunotherapy. The receptors stem from a human donor with breast cancer.

The rearrangement uses TRBV18 and TRBJ2-5, with 7 bases identical to TRBD1. Germline V CDR1 and CDR2: KGHSH, LQKENI. The junction had 12 bases not matched to a gene; V was cut back by 1 base and J by 4 bases. The CDR3 totals 17 residues. The CDR3 spells CASSPLMPLGQRETQYF. Here the CDR3 DNA reads TGTGCCAGCTCACCACTGATGCCACTGGGACAGCGAGAGACCCAGTACTTC.

The rearrangement links TRBV30 to TRBJ1-5; tentatively, D is TRBD1 (5 bases). The CDR3 contains 16 residues. Germline V gives CDR1 GTSNPN, CDR2 SVGIG (reference sequence). Trimming removed 1 base from V and 3 bases from J, with 16 bases in between. The DNA of the CDR3 is TGTGCCTGGAGTGCGGGCTACGACAGATACAATCAGCCCCAGCATTTT. Translated, it gives CAWSAGYDRYNQPQHF.

The rearrangement links TRBV6-1 to TRBJ1-5, with 8 bases identical to TRBD1. Germline V gives CDR1 MNHNS, CDR2 SASEGT. Losses at the gene ends were 10 bases for V and 4 bases for J; bases not matched to a gene: 9. The CDR3 spans 14 residues. CDR3 in amino acids: CATGTGTLNQPQHF. The CDR3 region has the DNA TGTGCCACAGGGACAGGCACCCTAAATCAGCCCCAGCATTTT.

J is TRBJ2-7 and V is TRBV4-1; 8 bases match TRBD2. V gave up 6 bases and J gave up 2 bases; unmatched junction bases: 6. The CDR3 is made up of 14 amino acids. Per germline, CDR1 MGHRA and CDR2 YSYEKL. DNA for the CDR3: TGCGCCAGCAGTCAGGTAGCGGGAACCTACGAGCAGTACTTC. Its translation: CASSQVAGTYEQYF.

The J gene is TRBJ2-7, the V gene TRBV18; no reliable D call. The CDR3 contains 16 residues. Germline CDR1 and CDR2: KGHSH and LQKENI. V was trimmed by 1 base and J by 0 bases, leaving 13 bases between them. In DNA form, the CDR3 reads TGTGCCAGCTCACCACAAGGGCAGGCCGGCTCCTACGAGCAGTACTTC. Protein: CASSPQGQAGSYEQYF. Together with reference TRBV18 and TRBJ2-7, the CDR3 gives the full variable domain: NAGVMQNPRHLVRRRGQEARLRCSPMKGHSHVYWYRQLPEEGLKFMVYLQKENIIDESGMPKERFSAEFPKEGPSILRIQQVVRGDSAAYFCASSPQGQAGSYEQYFGPGTRLTVT.

The V call is TRBV19, the J call TRBJ2-1; TRBD2 matches 9 bases. CDR1 is LNHDA and CDR2 is SQIVND in the germline V gene (reference sequence). The trim removed 3 bases at V and 1 base at J, leaving 7 bases unmatched. This CDR3 is 17 amino acids long. The CDR3: CASSMASGMGSYNEQFF. The CDR3 DNA reads as TGTGCCAGTAGTATGGCTAGCGGGATGGGGTCCTACAATGAGCAGTTCTTC.

This clone appeared a few times. The chain couples TRBV12-5 to TRBJ1-6; D possibly corresponds to TRBD1 (6 bases). The germline V gene has CDR1 LGHNT and CDR2 FRNRAP. V dropped 2 bases and J dropped 12 bases, with 17 bases sitting between them. CDR3 length equals 15 residues. CDR3 sequence (DNA): TGTGCTAGTGGTTTGCCTCGGACAGTTAGTCAACCCCTCCACTTT. Residues: CASGLPRTVSQPLHF. Full variable domain (remainder filled in from reference TRBV12-5 and TRBJ1-6): DARVTQTPRHKVTEMGQEVTMRCQPILGHNTVFWYRQTMMQGLELLAYFRNRAPLDDSGMPKDRFSAEMPDATLATLKIQPSEPRDSAVYFCASGLPRTVSQPLHFGNGTRLTVT.

This sequence joins TRBV6-5 and TRBJ2-5; 8 bases are shared with TRBD2. The J call may be incorrect, as the DNA end agrees better with TRBJ2-7. The germline CDR1 and CDR2 sequences are MNHEY and SVGAGI. The CDR3 totals 16 residues. This CDR3 reads CASSYSPGLGMYEQYF. In DNA form, the CDR3 reads TGTGCCAGCAGTTACTCTCCGGGACTAGGGATGTACGAGCAGTACTTC.

The CDR3 sequence is CASSSRDHSREQFF. Here the CDR3 DNA reads TGTGCCAGCAGCTCAAGGGACCATTCGAGGGAGCAGTTCTTC. The V call is TRBV7-9, the J call TRBJ2-1; the D gene could be TRBD1 or TRBD2 (5 bases each). Germline loops: CDR1 SEHNR, CDR2 FQNEAQ (reference sequence). V was shortened by 4 bases and J by 10 bases, with 17 bases between the two germline ends. The CDR3 totals 14 residues.

CDR3 DNA: TGTGCCAGTAGTCAGACTCAGTCAGATACGCAGTATTTT. Protein: CASSQTQSDTQYF. This chain joins TRBV19 and TRBJ2-3; no reliable D call. The CDR3 totals 13 residues. Germline loops: CDR1 LNHDA, CDR2 SQIVND (reference sequence). Trimming pared 5 bases from V and 4 bases from J, leaving 10 bases between.

The chain joins TRBV10-3 to TRBJ2-7; TRBD1 matches at 8 bases. Germline loops: CDR1 ENHRY, CDR2 SYGVKD. The V segment lost 11 bases and the J segment 6 bases; nucleotides outside the gene matches: 18. This CDR3 is built from 15 residues. The chain's CDR3 is CAVPGPDRASGEQYF. The CDR3 bases are TGTGCCGTGCCGGGGCCGGACAGGGCCTCCGGCGAGCAGTACTTC.

The CDR3 coding sequence is TGTGCCAGCAGCTTAGAAGGGGGGACAGGGGACACCGGGGAGCTGTTTTTT. It encodes CASSLEGGTGDTGELFF. The J gene is TRBJ2-2, the V gene TRBV13, with 10 bases matching TRBD1. CDR1 and CDR2 from the germline V gene are PRHDT and FYEKMQ (reference sequence). This CDR3 contains 17 residues. V dropped 1 base and J dropped 3; count of bases not matched to a gene: 5.

The chain uses TRBV7-6 and TRBJ2-6; D is ambiguous. V lost 3 bases, J lost 1 base, and 7 bases lay in between. The germline V gene encodes CDR1 SGHVS and CDR2 FNYEAQ. The CDR3 has 15 residues. The CDR3 sequence is CASSLTPSGANVLTF. The CDR3 DNA sequence: TGTGCCAGCAGCTTGACACCTTCTGGGGCCAACGTCCTGACTTTC. The full variable domain, in which reference TRBV7-6 and TRBJ2-6 provide the parts outside the CDR3, is GAGVSQSPRYKVTKRGQDVALRCDPISGHVSLYWYRQALGQGPEFLTYFNYEAQQDKSGLPNDRFSAERPEGSISTLTIQRTEQRDSAMYRCASSLTPSGANVLTFGAGSRLTVL.

The V call is TRBV19, the J call TRBJ1-5, with D perhaps TRBD1 (6 bases). Germline CDR1 is LNHDA and CDR2 is SQIVND (reference sequence). The V and J ends lost 3 bases and 5 bases respectively, with 14 bases between them. This CDR3 contains 15 residues. CDR3 amino acids: CASSIVEGGDQPQHF. The CDR3, as DNA: TGTGCCAGTAGTATCGTGGAAGGGGGAGATCAGCCCCAGCATTTT.

The rearrangement uses TRBV7-2 and TRBJ2-7; 9 bases are a match to TRBD2. There are 15 residues in the CDR3. Per the germline V gene, CDR1 is SGHTA and CDR2 is FQGNSA. Trimming took 1 base from V and 2 from J; bases not matched to a gene: 3. CDR3 protein: CASSLEGLAAYEQYF. As DNA, the CDR3 is TGTGCCAGCAGCTTAGAGGGACTAGCCGCCTACGAGCAGTACTTC.

V gene TRBV5-6 combines with J gene TRBJ1-6, with D tentatively TRBD1 (5 bases). Germline V gene data show CDR1 as SGHDT and CDR2 as YYEEEE. The V gene lost 4 bases and the J gene lost 6 bases, with 11 bases spanning the gap. The CDR3 totals 14 residues. In nucleotides, the CDR3 is TGTGCCAGCAGCCGGGGACGGGGTAATTCACCCCTCCACTTT. Its protein product is CASSRGRGNSPLHF.

In its sample, this clone was seen once. The J gene is TRBJ2-4, the V gene TRBV19; a weak D match, TRBD2 (6 bases). This CDR3 is 15 amino acids long. Trimming removed 5 bases at V and 6 bases at J, with 17 bases between. CDR1 and CDR2 (germline): LNHDA, SQIVND (reference sequence). CDR3 nucleotide sequence: TGTGCCAGTAGTCCCTCTGCGGGGTTCGGAAACATTCAGTACTTC. Its translation: CASSPSAGFGNIQYF.

This chain joins TRBV14 and TRBJ2-1; no reliable D call. This CDR3 region has 13 residues. Germline V gene data show CDR1 as SGHDN and CDR2 as FVKESK. With 4 bases removed from V and 4 bases from J, the gap between germline ends came to 8 bases. The CDR3 DNA reads TGTGCCAGCAGCCCCGTACGGTACAATGAGCAGTTCTTC. It codes for CASSPVRYNEQFF.

The J gene is TRBJ2-3, the V gene TRBV29-1, with a tentative D call TRBD2 (5 bases). This CDR3 comprises 15 residues. CDR1 is SQVTM, CDR2 ANQGSEA, per germline. The V gene lost 1 base and the J gene lost 3 bases, with 14 bases spanning the gap. For the CDR3, the DNA is TGCAGCGTTGAAGGTGAGCGGCAAACTACAGATACGCAGTATTTT. Residues: CSVEGERQTTDTQYF.

V and J are TRBV7-3 and TRBJ2-1; a possible D gene is TRBD2 (6 bases). The CDR3 runs to 16 residues. The germline CDR1 and CDR2 sequences are SGHTA and FQGTGA. The V end lost 1 base, the J end lost 3 bases, and 13 bases lay between the germline ends. The DNA for the CDR3 is TGTGCCAGCAGCTTAAGGCCGCCCGGGAGCTACAATGAGCAGTTCTTC. Translating gives CASSLRPPGSYNEQFF.

The chain employs TRBV2 and TRBJ2-5; D may be TRBD2 (6 bases). This CDR3 has 14 residues. Trimming removed 7 bases from V and 4 bases from J, with 16 bases in between. Germline CDR1 is SNHLY and CDR2 is FYNNEI. The CDR3 DNA reads TGTGCCAGCATCGGAGGGCTAGCCCTAGAGACCCAGTACTTC. It translates to CASIGGLALETQYF.